These 27 T cell receptor beta chains came from one sample sequenced in a study of blood T cell repertoires in COVID-19. Sequencing was performed with immunoSEQ multiplex PCR; in TCRdb, only in-frame clones are kept and a portion is missing. The table records around 250,000 clones, just over 85% of them present only once. Material for sequencing was PBMCs or T cells enriched from blood (not recorded which). These receptors came from a man in his late teens or twenties who had recovered from COVID-19.

The genes are TRBV6-6 and TRBJ1-1, with TRBD1 identical over 12 bases. CDR3 length equals 17 residues. From germline, CDR1 is MNHNY and CDR2 SVGAGI (reference sequence). The junction had 12 bases not matched to a gene; V was cut back by 5 bases and J by 5 bases. The CDR3 DNA sequence: TGTGCCAGCAGTCCTCGACCCTTGGGACAGGGGGCTACTGAAGCTTTCTTT. This gives the protein CASSPRPLGQGATEAFF.

This clone showed up just a few times. The chain uses TRBV5-1 and TRBJ2-1, with 11 bases fitting TRBD2. This CDR3 contains 13 residues. V was pared by 4 bases and J by 9 bases, with 3 bases of the junction left unmatched. The germline CDR1 and CDR2 sequences are SGHRS and YFSETQ. CDR3: CASSEGLAGEQFF. DNA of the CDR3: TGCGCCAGCAGCGAAGGACTAGCGGGTGAGCAGTTCTTC.

The V and J genes are TRBV5-6 and TRBJ2-3, with TRBD2 identical over 8 bases. In germline, CDR1 is SGHDT, CDR2 YYEEEE. This CDR3 is 16 amino acids long. Trimming removed 0 bases from V and 6 bases from J; junction bases left unmatched: 9. The CDR3 region has the DNA TGTGCCAGCAGCTTGGACGGGGGGGTGAGCAGGGATACGCAGTATTTT. Its protein is CASSLDGGVSRDTQYF.

The DNA of the CDR3 is TGTGCCAGCAGTGTCAGGGAGAACACTGAAGCTTTCTTT. This encodes CASSVRENTEAFF. The rearrangement uses TRBV27 and TRBJ1-1; TRBD1 might be the D (5 bases). From germline, CDR1 is MNHEY and CDR2 SMNVEV (reference sequence). V gave up 5 bases and J gave up 1 base, with 8 bases separating them. This CDR3 is built from 13 residues.

J is TRBJ2-1 and V is TRBV3-1 (or the pseudogene TRBV3-2), with TRBD1 matching over 9 bases. This CDR3 is built from 13 residues. Germline-derived CDR1 and CDR2 are LGHDT and YNNKEL (reference sequence). J lost 10 bases, V lost 4 bases, and 5 bases had no gene match. CDR3 bases: TGTGCCAGCAGCCGGGACAGGGTAAGAGAGCAGTTCTTC. It translates to CASSRDRVREQFF.

This clone was seen a single time. The V call is TRBV28, the J call TRBJ2-7, with 9 bases matching TRBD2. This CDR3 is 16 amino acids long. J lost 3 bases, V lost 2 bases, and 8 bases had no gene match. Germline values: CDR1 MDHEN, CDR2 SYDVKM. CDR3 sequence (DNA): TGTGCCAGCAGTTTAGTGGCTAGCGGGAAATACTACGAGCAGTACTTC. This gives the protein CASSLVASGKYYEQYF.

The rearrangement links TRBV3-1 (or the pseudogene TRBV3-2) to TRBJ1-4, with a tentative D call TRBD1 (6 bases). V lost 2 bases and J 8 bases, leaving 15 bases between the germline ends. Germline CDR1 is LGHDT and CDR2 is YNNKEL (reference sequence). The CDR3 is 15 residues long. CDR3 sequence: CASSQSFRGGEKLFF. CDR3 in DNA: TGTGCCAGCAGCCAATCTTTCAGGGGCGGCGAAAAACTGTTTTTT.

This rearrangement joins TRBV30 to TRBJ1-1; no firm D call. The V end was cut by 2 bases, the J end by 1 base, with 8 bases between. Germline V gene lookup returns CDR1 GTSNPN and CDR2 SVGIG (reference sequence). This CDR3 contains 13 residues. CDR3 coding DNA: TGTGCCTGGAGTCCACAGCAGAACACTGAAGCTTTCTTT. Translation: CAWSPQQNTEAFF.

This chain joins TRBV6-5 and TRBJ2-2, with 8 bases matching TRBD1. Trimming at V came to 5 bases and at J to 7 bases, leaving 9 bases not matched to a gene. The CDR3 consists of 15 residues. The germline V gene has CDR1 MNHEY and CDR2 SVGAGI. The CDR3 DNA follows: TGTGCCAGCAGTCCCCGGACAGGGTCCGGCGGGGAGCTGTTTTTT. Translation gives CASSPRTGSGGELFF.

The chain joins TRBV7-9 to TRBJ2-5; D ambiguous. V lost 4 bases to trimming and J lost 3 bases, with 6 bases between them. Germline-derived CDR1 and CDR2 are SEHNR and FQNEAQ (reference sequence). This CDR3 spans 12 amino acids. Here the CDR3 DNA reads TGTGCCAGCAGCTCGAGCGAAGAGACCCAGTACTTC. Amino acids: CASSSSEETQYF.

This clone has only one observation. The gene calls are TRBV5-5 and TRBJ2-1, with D possibly being TRBD2 (6 bases). This CDR3 is built from 14 residues. Germline CDR1 is SGHKS and CDR2 is YYEKEE (reference sequence). Trimming took off 4 bases at V and 4 bases at J, with 12 bases between the two ends. The CDR3 DNA reads as TGTGCCAGCAGCAAGATAGCGGCATACAATGAGCAGTTCTTC. Its protein is CASSKIAAYNEQFF.

The rearrangement links TRBV28 to TRBJ2-2, with 11 bases matching TRBD1. The CDR3 covers 18 residues. Germline CDR1 is MDHEN and CDR2 is SYDVKM. Trimming at V came to 6 bases and at J to 3 bases, leaving 12 bases not matched to a gene. The CDR3 loop is CASSSLWDRGSDTGELFF. The CDR3 nucleotides read TGTGCCAGCAGCTCTCTATGGGACAGGGGGAGTGACACCGGGGAGCTGTTTTTT.

V and J are TRBV3-1 (or the pseudogene TRBV3-2) and TRBJ2-3; 11 positions agree with TRBD1. This CDR3 contains 19 residues. CDR1 is LGHDT and CDR2 is YNNKEL in the germline V gene (reference sequence). V shed 4 bases and J 4 bases; nucleotides not matched to a gene: 16. CDR3 sequence reads: CASSPFYPGQGAISDTQYF. The CDR3 DNA reads TGTGCCAGCAGCCCGTTCTACCCAGGACAGGGGGCGATCTCAGATACGCAGTATTTT.

The rearrangement joins TRBV15 to TRBJ1-5; perhaps TRBD1 as D (6 bases). V dropped 0 bases and J dropped 2 bases, with 11 bases sitting between them. The CDR3 runs 16 residues. Germline V gene lookup returns CDR1 LNHNV and CDR2 YYDKDF (reference sequence). The CDR3, as DNA: TGTGCCACCAGCAGAGAAACAGGGATCGGCAATCAGCCCCAGCATTTT. It specifies CATSRETGIGNQPQHF.

The count of this clone is one. The chain employs TRBV18 and TRBJ1-6; D perhaps matches TRBD1 (5 bases). Germline CDR1 KGHSH, CDR2 LQKENI. The ends were cut back, 1 base at V and 13 bases at J, with 14 bases in the middle. The CDR3 covers 14 residues. This CDR3 is CASSPRDRISPLHF. The CDR3 DNA is TGTGCCAGCTCACCACGCGACAGAATATCCCCCCTCCACTTT. Using reference TRBV18 and TRBJ1-6 for the parts outside the CDR3, the full variable domain is NAGVMQNPRHLVRRRGQEARLRCSPMKGHSHVYWYRQLPEEGLKFMVYLQKENIIDESGMPKERFSAEFPKEGPSILRIQQVVRGDSAAYFCASSPRDRISPLHFGNGTRLTVT.

V is TRBV5-4 and J is TRBJ2-2, with a tentative D call TRBD2 (6 bases). The V end was cut by 4 bases, the J end by 0 bases, with 16 bases between. The germline CDR1 and CDR2 sequences are SGHNT and YYREEE (reference sequence). This CDR3 has 17 amino acids. CDR3 in amino acids: CASSLEGLGANTGELFF. The CDR3 region has the DNA TGTGCCAGCAGCCTGGAGGGACTGGGAGCGAACACCGGGGAGCTGTTTTTT.

The J gene is TRBJ1-5, the V gene TRBV28; tentative D call: TRBD1 (5 bases). This CDR3 is built from 13 residues. Germline assignment: CDR1 MDHEN and CDR2 SYDVKM. Between the trimmed V and J ends, which lost 1 base and 6 bases, there was a span of 7 bases. The CDR3 region has the DNA TGTGCCAGCAGTTTATCAGGGCGTCAGCCCCAGCATTTT. This gives the protein CASSLSGRQPQHF.

This clone was seen just once. This rearrangement joins TRBV27 to TRBJ1-2; D possibly corresponds to TRBD1 (5 bases). Germline V gene data show CDR1 as MNHEY and CDR2 as SMNVEV (reference sequence). V dropped 3 bases and J dropped 4 bases, with 12 bases sitting between them. The CDR3 loop spans 14 amino acids. The CDR3 reads CASSLDGGGYGYTF. The CDR3 coding sequence is TGTGCCAGCAGTTTGGACGGGGGGGGCTATGGCTACACCTTC.

The count of this clone is one. This chain links TRBV7-6 with TRBJ2-3, with 10 nucleotides matching TRBD2. V trimming: 0 bases; J trimming: 5 bases; junction bases outside the gene matches: 2. This CDR3 comprises 15 residues. Germline loops: CDR1 SGHVS, CDR2 FNYEAQ. CDR3 sequence (DNA): TGTGCCAGCAGCTTAGCAACTAGCGGGGTAGATACGCAGTATTTT. This gives the protein CASSLATSGVDTQYF.

This clone has a single count. The chain has TRBV2 and TRBJ2-3; 7 nucleotides match TRBD2. V gave up 3 bases and J gave up 0 bases; unmatched junction bases: 3. CDR1 is SNHLY, CDR2 FYNNEI, per germline. CDR3 length equals 15 residues. This chain's CDR3 is CASSERDYSTDTQYF. The CDR3 region has the DNA TGTGCCAGCAGTGAGAGGGACTACAGCACAGATACGCAGTATTTT.

For the CDR3, the DNA is TGTGCCAGCAGTTTATACGGCGGAGGACAGTACTTC. Protein: CASSLYGGGQYF. The chain carries TRBV28 and TRBJ2-7, with D perhaps matching TRBD2 (5 bases). V lost 1 base, J lost 10 bases, and 11 bases lay in between. The length of the CDR3 is 12 residues. Germline CDR1 is MDHEN and CDR2 is SYDVKM.

This clone has a handful of counts. The rearrangement joins TRBV6-5 to TRBJ1-1, with 7 bases that match TRBD1. This CDR3 comprises 13 residues. The germline V gene encodes CDR1 MNHEY and CDR2 SVGAGI. Trimming at V came to 2 bases and at J to 4 bases, leaving 1 base not matched to a gene. The CDR3 sequence: CASSYGTATEAFF. The CDR3 DNA is TGTGCCAGCAGTTACGGGACAGCCACTGAAGCTTTCTTT.

The chain recombines TRBV5-8 with TRBJ2-5; TRBD1 aligns across 9 bases. With 0 bases clipped from V and 5 bases from J, the junction kept 8 bases outside the gene matches. CDR1 is SGHTS and CDR2 is YDEGEE in the germline V gene. This CDR3 contains 16 residues. The CDR3 here is CASSLGFNRGRETQYF. In nucleotides, the CDR3 is TGTGCCAGCAGCTTGGGATTTAACAGGGGGCGGGAGACCCAGTACTTC.

The count of this clone is one. The gene calls are TRBV4-1 and TRBJ1-4, with 8 positions matching TRBD1. Germline-derived CDR1 and CDR2 are MGHRA and YSYEKL. Trimming took 1 base from V and 2 from J; bases not matched to a gene: 0. The CDR3 loop spans 15 amino acids. The CDR3 loop is CASSQGTGTNEKLFF. As DNA, the CDR3 is TGCGCCAGCAGCCAAGGGACAGGGACTAATGAAAAACTGTTTTTT.

In its sample, this clone was seen a few times. V and J are TRBV28 and TRBJ1-2, with 7 bases fitting TRBD1. V was clipped by 6 bases and J by 6 bases; unmatched bases: 13. The CDR3 is 15 residues long. The germline CDR1 and CDR2 sequences are MDHEN and SYDVKM. The CDR3 bases are TGTGCCAGCAGCTCCGGACAGGCCGGATCAAATGGCTACACCTTC. Protein sequence: CASSSGQAGSNGYTF.

The V gene is TRBV19, the J gene TRBJ1-5; no clear D. Germline loops: CDR1 LNHDA, CDR2 SQIVND (reference sequence). With 0 bases removed from V and 3 bases from J, the gap between germline ends came to 9 bases. The CDR3 covers 15 residues. This CDR3 reads CASSIEWGDNQPQHF. In nucleotides, the CDR3 is TGTGCCAGTAGTATAGAATGGGGAGACAATCAGCCCCAGCATTTT.

The rearrangement uses TRBV5-1 and TRBJ1-4; TRBD1 is a possible D gene (6 bases). Germline-derived CDR1 and CDR2 are SGHRS and YFSETQ. The ends were cut back, 0 bases at V and 7 bases at J, with 13 bases in the middle. The CDR3 runs to 15 residues. CDR3 region: CASSLAGAGGEKLFF. Written as DNA, the CDR3 is TGCGCCAGCAGCTTGGCGGGGGCGGGAGGTGAAAAACTGTTTTTT.